Presented here are 9 T cell receptor beta chains from one specimen sequenced in a study of CD8 T cells in ankylosing spondylitis. Points from the study as a whole: A TCR beta motif of under ten highly homologous variants seemed to mark ankylosing spondylitis blood.

Using its own MiXCR run on the 5' RACE reads, TCRdb lists one record per CDR3 protein. The sample shows hundreds of thousands of distinct CDR3 sequences, more than 25% of them seen only once. Their recognized antigens are unknown. Sequencing was performed on blood, either unsorted or a sorted T cell fraction (not recorded which). These receptors all stem from a male donor with ankylosing spondylitis.

This clonotype was detected only a few times. The chain couples TRBV19 to TRBJ2-2; D call uncertain. Trimming removed 1 base from V and 2 bases from J, with 8 bases in between. The CDR3 has 15 amino acids. Germline V gene sequence: CDR1 LNHDA, CDR2 SQIVND (reference sequence). CDR3 DNA sequence: TGTGCCAGTAGTATAGTCAACAGAAACACCGGGGAGCTGTTTTTT. Translating it yields CASSIVNRNTGELFF.

This clonotype showed up just a few times. V and J are TRBV24-1 and TRBJ2-5, with D possibly being TRBD1 (8 bases). The V gene lost 5 bases and the J gene lost 4 bases, with 22 bases spanning the gap. This CDR3 is 17 amino acids long. Looked up from germline, CDR1 is KGHDR and CDR2 is SFDVKD. The CDR3 loop reads CATSAPGGRGRLETQYF. For the CDR3, the DNA is TGTGCCACCAGTGCCCCGGGGGGCAGGGGGCGCTTAGAGACCCAGTACTTC.

This clonotype occurred a few times. The chain couples TRBV3-1 to TRBJ1-2, with a tentative D call TRBD1 (5 bases). CDR1 LGHDT and CDR2 YNNKEL come from the germline V gene (reference sequence). The CDR3 contains 15 residues. V lost 0 bases, J lost 6 bases, and 14 bases lay in between. The CDR3 region is CASSQEGREGNGYTF. The CDR3 region has the DNA TGTGCCAGCAGCCAAGAAGGCAGGGAAGGGAATGGCTACACCTTC.

This clonotype was seen a handful of times. CDR3 loop: CASSYGLAGIEQFF. The CDR3 nucleotides read TGCGCCAGCAGCTATGGACTAGCGGGAATTGAGCAGTTCTTC. The V call is TRBV5-1, the J call TRBJ2-1; 12 bases agree with TRBD2. Germline V lookup: CDR1 SGHRS, CDR2 YFSETQ. The CDR3 extends over 14 amino acids. The junction had 4 bases not matched to a gene; V was cut back by 3 bases and J by 9 bases.

The chain recombines TRBV20-1 with TRBJ2-1, with no clear D. V lost 5 bases, J lost 6 bases, and 11 bases lay in between. This CDR3 contains 12 residues. Germline assignment: CDR1 DFQATT and CDR2 SNEGSKA (reference sequence). This chain's CDR3 is CSAGRELNEQFF. DNA for the CDR3: TGCAGTGCTGGACGAGAACTCAATGAGCAGTTCTTC.

The sample holds a few counts of this clonotype. V is TRBV4-1 and J is TRBJ1-5; D ambiguous. CDR1 is MGHRA, CDR2 YSYEKL, per germline. The CDR3 is made up of 21 amino acids. V was trimmed by 0 bases and J by 0 bases, leaving 24 bases between them. The CDR3 spells CASSQDTGRLMGKDSNQPQHF. As DNA, the CDR3 is TGCGCCAGCAGCCAAGATACCGGCAGACTTATGGGAAAAGATAGCAATCAGCCCCAGCATTTT.

V is TRBV11-2 and J is TRBJ2-5; 7 nucleotides align to TRBD2. CDR1 is SGHAT and CDR2 is FQNNGV in the germline V gene. Trimming cost V 1 base and J 0 bases; bases outside gene matches: 5. CDR3 length: 16 amino acids. CDR3 loop: CASSLGLAEYQETQYF. As DNA, the CDR3 is TGTGCCAGCAGCTTAGGGCTAGCGGAATACCAAGAGACCCAGTACTTC. The full variable domain, completed using reference TRBV11-2 and TRBJ2-5, is EAGVAQSPRYKIIEKRQSVAFWCNPISGHATLYWYQQILGQGPKLLIQFQNNGVVDDSQLPKDRFSAERLKGVDSTLKIQPAKLEDSAVYLCASSLGLAEYQETQYFGPGTRLLVL.

CDR3 coding DNA: TGTGCCAGCAGCCATGGACAGGGGTCGGGAGAGCAGTACTTC. This gives the protein CASSHGQGSGEQYF. This chain links TRBV3-1 with TRBJ2-7, with 9 bases lining up with TRBD1. The CDR3 sequence is 14 residues long. V shed 3 bases, J shed 7 bases, and the junction held 7 bases outside the gene matches. In germline, CDR1 is LGHDT, CDR2 YNNKEL (reference sequence).

The V call is TRBV30, the J call TRBJ2-1, with 12 bases matching TRBD2. Germline V CDR1 and CDR2: GTSNPN, SVGIG (reference sequence). Germline trimming cut 2 bases from V and 12 bases from J; bases unmatched to any gene: 8. This CDR3 contains 14 residues. The CDR3 DNA sequence: TGTGCCTGGAGTACCCGACTAGCGGGAGAGGGGCAGTTCTTC. Its translation: CAWSTRLAGEGQFF. The entire variable domain, with the rest obtained from reference TRBV30 and TRBJ2-1, is as follows: SQTIHQWPATLVQPVGSPLSLECTVEGTSNPNLYWYRQAAGRGLQLLFYSVGIGQISSEVPQNLSASRPQDRQFILSSKKLLLSDSGFYLCAWSTRLAGEGQFFGPGTRLTVL.